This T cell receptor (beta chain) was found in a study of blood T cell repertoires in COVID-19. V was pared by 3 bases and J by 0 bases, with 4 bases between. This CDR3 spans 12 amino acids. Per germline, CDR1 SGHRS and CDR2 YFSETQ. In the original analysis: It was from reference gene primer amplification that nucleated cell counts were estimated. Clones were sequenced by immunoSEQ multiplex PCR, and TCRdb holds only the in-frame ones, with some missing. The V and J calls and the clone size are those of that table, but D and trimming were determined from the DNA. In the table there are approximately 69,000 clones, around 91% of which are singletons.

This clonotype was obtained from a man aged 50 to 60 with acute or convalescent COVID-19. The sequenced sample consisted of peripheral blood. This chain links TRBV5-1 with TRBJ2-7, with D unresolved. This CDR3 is CASSSSSYEQYF. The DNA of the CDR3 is TGCGCCAGCAGCTCGAGCTCCTACGAGCAGTACTTC.